The 23 T cell receptor beta chains presented below share a single source sample, sequenced in a study of blood T cell repertoires in COVID-19. The method was immunoSEQ multiplex PCR; TCRdb's version includes in-frame clones alone and lacks a portion of them. The sample holds around 62,000 clones, around nine tenths seen once. Sequenced: peripheral blood. Every receptor here comes from a woman between 55 and 75 years old with acute or convalescent COVID-19.

The V call is TRBV7-8, the J call TRBJ1-1, with D uncertain. CDR3 size: 13 residues. Germline assignment: CDR1 SGHVS and CDR2 FQNEAQ. The V and J ends lost 5 bases and 0 bases respectively, with 7 bases between them. The CDR3 loop is CASSEAMNTEAFF. CDR3 nucleotides: TGTGCCAGCAGCGAAGCTATGAACACTGAAGCTTTCTTT.

The V call is TRBV5-1, the J call TRBJ2-1; 13 positions agree with TRBD2. V trimming: 4 bases; J trimming: 8 bases; junction bases outside the gene matches: 3. This CDR3 region has 14 residues. Germline CDR1 reads SGHRS; CDR2 reads YFSETQ. The CDR3 loop is CASSGGTSGDEQFF. The CDR3, as DNA: TGCGCCAGCAGCGGAGGGACTAGCGGGGATGAGCAGTTCTTC.

The V and J genes are TRBV20-1 and TRBJ1-1; a possible D gene is TRBD1 (5 bases). The ends were cut back, 3 bases at V and 1 base at J, with 9 bases in the middle. CDR1 and CDR2 (germline): DFQATT, SNEGSKA (reference sequence). The CDR3 contains 13 residues. This CDR3 reads CSASSRGNTEAFF. CDR3 in DNA: TGCAGTGCTAGTAGTAGGGGGAACACTGAAGCTTTCTTT.

The chain carries TRBV28 and TRBJ2-7; 9 bases line up with TRBD1. The V segment lost 8 bases and the J segment 4 bases; nucleotides outside the gene matches: 12. The V gene's germline CDR1 is MDHEN and CDR2 SYDVKM. CDR3 length equals 15 residues. CDR3 loop: CASQRRQGEVYEQYV. The CDR3 coding sequence is TGTGCCAGCCAGCGACGACAGGGGGAGGTTTACGAGCAGTACGTC.

This chain uses TRBV7-3 with TRBJ2-2; D is uncertain. The CDR3 extends over 15 amino acids. Trimming took 5 bases from V and 1 from J, leaving 11 bases between them. The germline V gene has CDR1 SGHTA and CDR2 FQGTGA. CDR3 loop: CASSATLGNTGELFF. In DNA form, the CDR3 reads TGTGCCAGCAGCGCGACTTTGGGGAACACCGGGGAGCTGTTTTTT.

In this sample, this clone turned up a few times. The V and J genes are TRBV5-7 and TRBJ2-3; TRBD2 matches at 12 bases. TRBV5-7 is assigned to the ORF class and has an uncertain function. The CDR3 consists of 19 residues. Unmatched junction bases numbered 10, after V lost 1 base and J lost 1 base. The CDR3 region is CASSLCGTSGWLGTDTQYF. CDR3 nucleotide sequence: TGTGCCAGCAGCTTGTGCGGGACTAGCGGGTGGTTAGGCACAGATACGCAGTATTTT.

This clone was found once. As DNA, the CDR3 is TGTGCCAGCAGCCAAGATGGGCAGGGGGCGCGGGAGCAGTACGTC. This translates into CASSQDGQGAREQYV. The rearrangement uses TRBV3-1 (or the pseudogene TRBV3-2) and TRBJ2-7, with 8 bases matching TRBD1. Germline assignment: CDR1 LGHDT and CDR2 YNNKEL (reference sequence). The J segment lost 7 bases and the V segment lost 0 bases, leaving 8 bases of the junction unmatched. This CDR3 spans 15 amino acids.

The chain recombines TRBV4-3 with TRBJ1-2; no firm D call. Germline lookup yields CDR1 LGHNA and CDR2 YSLEER. The CDR3 is made up of 15 amino acids. The V gene lost 0 bases and the J gene lost 4 bases, with 12 bases spanning the gap. The CDR3: CASSQDFSTTYGYTF. CDR3 DNA sequence: TGCGCCAGCAGCCAAGACTTCAGTACAACCTATGGCTACACCTTC.

The count of this clone is one. This sequence joins TRBV6-5 and TRBJ2-5; 8 bases are a match to TRBD2. J lost 5 bases, V lost 10 bases, and 9 bases had no gene match. This CDR3 has 13 residues. CDR1 and CDR2 (germline): MNHEY, SVGAGI. The CDR3 nucleotides read TGTGCCACCCAGACGGGGGGGCAGGAGACCCAGTACTTC. Translating gives CATQTGGQETQYF.

The chain carries TRBV9 and TRBJ1-6; 7 bases map to TRBD1. CDR3 size: 14 residues. CDR1 is SGDLS, CDR2 YYNGEE, per germline. Trimming took 4 bases from V and 9 from J; bases not matched to a gene: 7. The CDR3 DNA sequence: TGTGCCAGCAGCCCCTGGGACAGCAGTTCACCCCTCCACTTT. Translation: CASSPWDSSSPLHF. The complete variable domain, with remaining parts taken from reference TRBV9 and TRBJ1-6, reads DSGVTQTPKHLITATGQRVTLRCSPRSGDLSVYWYQQSLDQGLQFLIQYYNGEERAKGNILERFSAQQFPDLHSELNLSSLELGDSALYFCASSPWDSSSPLHFGNGTRLTVT.

This chain joins TRBV29-1 and TRBJ1-5; no clear D gene. Germline loops: CDR1 SQVTM, CDR2 ANQGSEA. V gave up 2 bases and J gave up 7 bases, with 12 bases separating them. The CDR3 consists of 13 residues. CDR3 sequence (DNA): TGCAGCGTTGAACTGGGCGATGGGCAGCCCCAGCATTTT. Its protein product is CSVELGDGQPQHF.

The chain is built from TRBV7-9 and TRBJ1-1, with D tentatively TRBD1 (5 bases). V lost 5 bases and J 6 bases, leaving 16 bases between the germline ends. Per the germline V gene, CDR1 is SEHNR and CDR2 is FQNEAQ (reference sequence). CDR3 length: 14 amino acids. The CDR3 sequence: CASSPYEGASEAFF. The DNA for the CDR3 is TGTGCCAGCAGCCCATACGAAGGGGCGTCTGAAGCTTTCTTT. The complete variable domain, with remaining parts taken from reference TRBV7-9 and TRBJ1-1, reads DTGVSQNPRHKITKRGQNVTFRCDPISEHNRLYWYRQTLGQGPEFLTYFQNEAQLEKSRLLSDRFSAERPKGSFSTLEIQRTEQGDSAMYLCASSPYEGASEAFFGQGTRLTVV.

J is TRBJ1-5 and V is TRBV27; tentatively, D is TRBD1 (5 bases). The germline V gene encodes CDR1 MNHEY and CDR2 SMNVEV (reference sequence). Trimming shortened V by 5 bases and J by 8 bases, and 28 bases separated the two germline ends. The CDR3 is 18 amino acids. In DNA, the CDR3 is TGTGCCAGCAGTCTTTTCCATCAGGGTAGGGGATCATCAGAGCCCCAGCATTTT. It encodes CASSLFHQGRGSSEPQHF.

The chain is built from TRBV4-2 and TRBJ2-2; 14 bases are a match to TRBD2. The CDR3 runs to 17 residues. With V trimmed by 6 bases and J by 5 bases, 8 bases remained unmatched. CDR1 is LGHNA and CDR2 is YNFKEQ in the germline V gene. CDR3 nucleotide sequence: TGTGCCAGCAGTGTGGGACTAGCGGGAGTCAGTACCGGGGAGCTGTTTTTT. It is translated as CASSVGLAGVSTGELFF.

The V and J genes are TRBV6-6 and TRBJ2-5; 9 positions match TRBD2. Trimming at V came to 6 bases and at J to 5 bases, leaving 10 bases not matched to a gene. CDR1 MNHNY and CDR2 SVGAGI come from the germline V gene (reference sequence). This CDR3 comprises 15 residues. CDR3 nucleotides: TGTGCCAGCAGGCTTAGCGGGGGCCAAGGGGAGACCCAGTACTTC. Protein product: CASRLSGGQGETQYF.

This rearrangement joins TRBV4-1 to TRBJ1-5; no clear D. Germline CDR1 reads MGHRA; CDR2 reads YSYEKL. This CDR3 spans 17 amino acids. V was trimmed by 1 base and J by 0 bases, leaving 13 bases between them. CDR3 amino acids: CASSQGWTGYSNQPQHF. The CDR3 coding sequence is TGCGCCAGCAGCCAAGGGTGGACGGGGTATAGCAATCAGCCCCAGCATTTT.

The chain combines TRBV9 with TRBJ1-1, with D hard to call. V dropped 3 bases and J dropped 4 bases, with 13 bases sitting between them. Germline V gene data show CDR1 as SGDLS and CDR2 as YYNGEE. This CDR3 region has 14 residues. The CDR3 DNA follows: TGTGCCAGCAGCGCAGACACGTTGGGCACTGAAGCTTTCTTT. Its protein product is CASSADTLGTEAFF.

The CDR3 DNA follows: TGCGCCAGCAGCCCACCGGGACTAGCGGGCCACAATGAGCAGTTCTTC. Its translation is CASSPPGLAGHNEQFF. This chain connects TRBV4-1 to TRBJ2-1; the match to TRBD2 covers 12 bases. The CDR3 runs to 16 residues. J lost 5 bases, V lost 4 bases, and 6 bases had no gene match. Germline V lookup: CDR1 MGHRA, CDR2 YSYEKL.

The chain uses TRBV7-2 and TRBJ2-1; 8 bases map to TRBD2. The trim removed 9 bases at V and 5 bases at J, leaving 9 bases unmatched. This CDR3 has 14 residues. CDR1 SGHTA and CDR2 FQGNSA come from the germline V gene. CDR3 amino acids: CASGVELADNEQFF. Here the CDR3 DNA reads TGTGCCAGTGGCGTGGAACTAGCGGACAATGAGCAGTTCTTC.

This clone was seen a single time. The chain employs TRBV6-1 and TRBJ1-5; 7 positions agree with TRBD1. V was pared by 0 bases and J by 7 bases, with 3 bases of the junction left unmatched. From germline, CDR1 is MNHNS and CDR2 SASEGT. The CDR3 is 14 residues long. The DNA of the CDR3 is TGTGCCAGCAGTGAAGCAGGGGGCAGGCAGCCCCAGCATTTT. Encoded protein: CASSEAGGRQPQHF.

The rearrangement uses TRBV7-3 and TRBJ2-3, with 11 positions matching TRBD2. From germline, CDR1 is SGHTA and CDR2 FQGTGA. The CDR3 length is 14 residues. V shed 4 bases and J 7 bases; nucleotides not matched to a gene: 4. CDR3 sequence: CASSSIAGGNTQYF. The CDR3 DNA reads as TGTGCCAGCAGCTCGATAGCGGGAGGGAATACGCAGTATTTT.

This clone was detected only a few times. This chain joins TRBV29-1 and TRBJ2-3; 11 nucleotides agree with TRBD1. CDR1 and CDR2 (germline): SQVTM, ANQGSEA. V lost 6 bases to trimming and J lost 4 bases; unmatched junction nucleotides: 12. The CDR3 consists of 16 residues. CDR3 loop: CSVARDRGSRADTQYF. CDR3 nucleotides: TGCAGCGTCGCCCGGGACAGGGGGAGTAGGGCAGATACGCAGTATTTT.

The chain has TRBV7-3 and TRBJ2-2; D might be TRBD2 (6 bases). Trimming cost V 2 bases and J 6 bases, with 16 bases left between them. Germline assignment: CDR1 SGHTA and CDR2 FQGTGA. The CDR3 is made up of 16 amino acids. Here the CDR3 DNA reads TGTGCCAGCAGCTTATTAACCCCCCCGGGAGCCGGGGAGCTGTTTTTT. Its protein product is CASSLLTPPGAGELFF.